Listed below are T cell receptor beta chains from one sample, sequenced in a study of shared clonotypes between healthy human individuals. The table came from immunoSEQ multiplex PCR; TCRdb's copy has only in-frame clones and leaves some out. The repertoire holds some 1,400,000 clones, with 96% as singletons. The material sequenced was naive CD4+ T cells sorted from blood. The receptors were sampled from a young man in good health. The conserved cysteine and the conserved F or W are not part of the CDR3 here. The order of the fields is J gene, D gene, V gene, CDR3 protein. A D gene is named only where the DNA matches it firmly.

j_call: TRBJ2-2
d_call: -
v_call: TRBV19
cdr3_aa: ASRDPGDTGELF

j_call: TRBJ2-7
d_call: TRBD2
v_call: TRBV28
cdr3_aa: ASSPWTSGPPEQY

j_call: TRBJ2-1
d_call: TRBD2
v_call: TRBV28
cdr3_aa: ASRLAGARGEQF

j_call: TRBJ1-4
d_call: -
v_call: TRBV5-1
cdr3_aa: ASSLAGKTNEKLF

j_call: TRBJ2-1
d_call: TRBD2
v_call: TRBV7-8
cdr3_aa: ASSLKRERSSYNEQF

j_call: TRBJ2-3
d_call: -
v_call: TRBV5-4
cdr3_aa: ASSSLATMADTQY

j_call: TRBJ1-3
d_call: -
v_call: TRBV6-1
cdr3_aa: ASTERGYGNTIY

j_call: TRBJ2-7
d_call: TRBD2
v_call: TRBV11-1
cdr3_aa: ASSLGYSAGGPPRDEQY

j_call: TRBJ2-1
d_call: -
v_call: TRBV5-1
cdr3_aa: ASSFISSTEQF

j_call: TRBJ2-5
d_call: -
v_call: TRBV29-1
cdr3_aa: SVAPQETQY

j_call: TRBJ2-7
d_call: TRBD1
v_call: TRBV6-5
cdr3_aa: ASSTRTGSYEQY

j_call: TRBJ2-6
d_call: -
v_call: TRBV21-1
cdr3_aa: ASSKWGGSTGTSRTGANVLT

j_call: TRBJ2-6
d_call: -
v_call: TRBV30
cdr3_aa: ACPLRGSGANVLT

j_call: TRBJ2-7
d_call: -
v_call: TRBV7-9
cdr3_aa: ASSQGELYEQY

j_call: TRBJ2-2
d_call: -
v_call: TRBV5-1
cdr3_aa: ASSLTTGNTGELF

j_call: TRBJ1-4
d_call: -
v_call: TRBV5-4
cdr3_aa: ASSARTGRRSEKLF

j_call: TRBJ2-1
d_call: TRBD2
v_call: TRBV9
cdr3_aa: ASSLAGEGGEQF

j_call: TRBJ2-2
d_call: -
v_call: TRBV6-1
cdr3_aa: ASSEVEFNTGELF